This T cell receptor beta chain was obtained from a study of shared clonotypes between healthy human individuals. Whole-study results and caveats: The expectation was that sequencing depth would affect clonotype sharing among donors.

Some clones are missing from TCRdb's copy, which holds only in-frame ones; the method was immunoSEQ multiplex PCR. The sample includes 470,000 or so clones, approximately 81% of them seen just once. The table lists this clone with a count of one. Antigen unknown. It is likely a read error: a sequence one base away is far more abundant. The CDR3 covers 11 residues. Trimming shortened V by 8 bases and J by 7 bases, and 12 bases separated the two germline ends. The germline V gene has CDR1 GTSNPN and CDR2 SVGIG (reference sequence). The chain carries TRBV30 and TRBJ2-1, with D possibly called TRBD1 or TRBD2 (5 bases each). Sequencing was done on a sample of PBMCs. The sequence derives from a woman in her forties in good health. Some clones in this sample may be carry-over from other donors' samples. This chain's CDR3 is CAGTLLNEQFF. In DNA form, the CDR3 reads TGTGCCGGGACCCTTTTGAATGAGCAGTTCTTC.